Included here is one T cell receptor (beta chain) sequence, with context. Its antigen remains unidentified. This record comes from a study of Ad26.COV2.S vaccination and SARS-CoV-2 variants. Turning to the study itself: This donor came from the COV1001 trial of Ad26.COV2.S. Study results and limitations: Similar non-spike TCR breadth was observed in recipients of vaccine and of placebo. Spike-specific responses of CD8+ and CD4+ T cells were reported to display substantial breadth after vaccination.

V was cut by 3 bases and J by 6 bases, with 20 bases left in between. Germline V CDR1 and CDR2: SGHRS, YFSETQ. This CDR3 spans 16 amino acids. Treatment specified: roughly 19 received Ad26.COV2.S at low or high dose, single or two shots; roughly 5 received placebo; per-sample allocation not given. Sample collection was performed on day 63 after the first vaccine or placebo injection. This table comes from immunoSEQ multiplex PCR, and its TCRdb copy is limited to in-frame clones, with some not included. The sample consists of a few hundred thousand clones, 83% of them appearing once. J is TRBJ2-3 and V is TRBV5-1, with TRBD1 as a possible D gene (6 bases). This receptor was identified in a person between 18 and 65 years old who received the Ad26.COV2.S COVID-19 vaccine or a placebo. Material: peripheral blood, obtained in a trial of Ad26.COV2.S vaccine versus placebo. CDR3 sequence (DNA): TGCGCCAGCAGCTGGCAGGGGATTCCATTCGTGGATACGCAGTATTTT. This sequence encodes CASSWQGIPFVDTQYF.